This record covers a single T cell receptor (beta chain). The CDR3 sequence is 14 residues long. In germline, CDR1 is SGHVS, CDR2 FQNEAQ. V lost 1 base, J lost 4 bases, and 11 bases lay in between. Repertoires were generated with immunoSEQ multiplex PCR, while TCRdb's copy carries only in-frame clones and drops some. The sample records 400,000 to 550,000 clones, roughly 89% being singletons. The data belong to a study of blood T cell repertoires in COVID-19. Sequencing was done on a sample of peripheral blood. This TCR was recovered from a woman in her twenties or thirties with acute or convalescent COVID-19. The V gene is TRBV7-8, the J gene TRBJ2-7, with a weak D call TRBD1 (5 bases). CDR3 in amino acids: CASSLGQGDYEQYF. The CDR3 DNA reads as TGTGCCAGCAGCTTAGGGCAGGGTGATTACGAGCAGTACTTC.